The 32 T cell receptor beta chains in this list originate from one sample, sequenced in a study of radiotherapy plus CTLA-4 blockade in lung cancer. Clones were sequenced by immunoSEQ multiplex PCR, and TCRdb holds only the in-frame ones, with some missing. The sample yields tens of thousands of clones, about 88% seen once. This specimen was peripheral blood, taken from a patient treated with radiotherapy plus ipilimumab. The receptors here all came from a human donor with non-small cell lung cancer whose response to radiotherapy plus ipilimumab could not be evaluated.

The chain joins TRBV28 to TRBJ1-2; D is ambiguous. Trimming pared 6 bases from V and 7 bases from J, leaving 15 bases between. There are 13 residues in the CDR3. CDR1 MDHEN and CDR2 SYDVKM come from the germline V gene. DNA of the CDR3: TGTGCCAGCAGCCAGCGGGCGCTCTTTGGCTACACCTTC. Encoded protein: CASSQRALFGYTF.

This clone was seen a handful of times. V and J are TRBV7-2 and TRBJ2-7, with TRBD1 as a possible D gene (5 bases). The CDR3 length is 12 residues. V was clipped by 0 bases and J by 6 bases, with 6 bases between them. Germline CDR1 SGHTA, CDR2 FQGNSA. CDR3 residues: CASSLAGREQYF. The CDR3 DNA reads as TGTGCCAGCAGCTTAGCGGGGCGCGAGCAGTACTTC.

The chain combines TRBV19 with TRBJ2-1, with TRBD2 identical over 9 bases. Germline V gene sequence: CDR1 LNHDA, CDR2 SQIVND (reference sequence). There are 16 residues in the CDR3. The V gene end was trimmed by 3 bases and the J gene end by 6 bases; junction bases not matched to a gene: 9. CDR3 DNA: TGTGCCAGTAGTATGCAGAGCGGGGGGCCCCCCAATGAGCAGTTCTTC. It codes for CASSMQSGGPPNEQFF.

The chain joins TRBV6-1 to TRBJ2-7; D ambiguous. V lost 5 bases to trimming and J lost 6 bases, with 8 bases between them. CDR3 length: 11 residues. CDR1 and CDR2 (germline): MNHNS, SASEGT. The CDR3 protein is CASSYISEQYF. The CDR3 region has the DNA TGTGCCAGCAGTTACATATCCGAGCAGTACTTC.

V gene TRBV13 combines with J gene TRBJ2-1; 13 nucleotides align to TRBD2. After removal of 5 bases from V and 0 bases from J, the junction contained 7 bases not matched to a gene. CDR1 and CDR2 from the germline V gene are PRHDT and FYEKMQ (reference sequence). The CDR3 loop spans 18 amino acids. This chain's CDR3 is CASSPGLAGPSSYNEQFF. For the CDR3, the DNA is TGTGCCAGCAGCCCGGGACTAGCGGGGCCTAGCTCCTACAATGAGCAGTTCTTC. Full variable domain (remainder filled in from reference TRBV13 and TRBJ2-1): AAGVIQSPRHLIKEKRETATLKCYPIPRHDTVYWYQQGPGQDPQFLISFYEKMQSDKGSIPDRFSAQQFSDYHSELNMSSLELGDSALYFCASSPGLAGPSSYNEQFFGPGTRLTVL.

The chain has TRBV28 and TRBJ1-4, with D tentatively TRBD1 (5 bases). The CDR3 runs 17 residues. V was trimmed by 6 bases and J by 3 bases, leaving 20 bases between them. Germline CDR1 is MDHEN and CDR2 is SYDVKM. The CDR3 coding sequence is TGTGCCAGCAGACTCAAAACCTGGGGCAGCGCTAATGAAAAACTGTTTTTT. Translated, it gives CASRLKTWGSANEKLFF.

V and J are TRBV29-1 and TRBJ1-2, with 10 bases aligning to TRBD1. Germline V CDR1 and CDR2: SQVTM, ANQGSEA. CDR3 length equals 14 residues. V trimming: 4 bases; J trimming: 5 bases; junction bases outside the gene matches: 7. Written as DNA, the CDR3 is TGCAGCGTTGGGACAGGGGGTTCGCCATATGGCTACACCTTC. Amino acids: CSVGTGGSPYGYTF.

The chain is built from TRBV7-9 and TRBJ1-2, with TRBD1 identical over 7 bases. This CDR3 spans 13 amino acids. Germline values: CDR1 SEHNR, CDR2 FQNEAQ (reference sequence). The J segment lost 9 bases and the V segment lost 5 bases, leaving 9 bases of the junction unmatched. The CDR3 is CASSIGTAPSYTF. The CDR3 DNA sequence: TGTGCCAGCAGCATTGGGACAGCGCCCAGCTACACCTTC.

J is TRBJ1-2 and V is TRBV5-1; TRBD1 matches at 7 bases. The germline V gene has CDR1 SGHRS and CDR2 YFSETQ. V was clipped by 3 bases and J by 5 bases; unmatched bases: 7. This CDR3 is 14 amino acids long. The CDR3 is CASSSTGLGYGYTF. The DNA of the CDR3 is TGCGCCAGCAGCTCGACAGGGTTGGGATATGGCTACACCTTC.

The CDR3 DNA follows: TGCGCCAGCAGTTCGACAGGGGGCAACACCGGGGAGCTGTTTTTT. This translates into CASSSTGGNTGELFF. The chain is built from TRBV10-1 and TRBJ2-2; 10 bases fit TRBD1. V dropped 5 bases and J dropped 2; count of bases not matched to a gene: 2. Germline lookup yields CDR1 WNHNN and CDR2 SYGVQD (reference sequence). This CDR3 comprises 15 residues.

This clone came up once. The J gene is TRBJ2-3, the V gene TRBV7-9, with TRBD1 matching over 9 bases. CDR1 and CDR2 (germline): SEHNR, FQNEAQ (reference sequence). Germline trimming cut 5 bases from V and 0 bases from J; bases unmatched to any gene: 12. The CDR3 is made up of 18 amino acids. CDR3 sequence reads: CASSPTLGDRESTDTQYF. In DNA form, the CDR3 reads TGTGCCAGCAGCCCGACCCTAGGGGACAGGGAGAGCACAGATACGCAGTATTTT. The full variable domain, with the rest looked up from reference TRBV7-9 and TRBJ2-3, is DTGVSQNPRHKITKRGQNVTFRCDPISEHNRLYWYRQTLGQGPEFLTYFQNEAQLEKSRLLSDRFSAERPKGSFSTLEIQRTEQGDSAMYLCASSPTLGDRESTDTQYFGPGTRLTVL.

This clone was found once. CDR3 amino acids: CASSLTADTQYF. In nucleotides, the CDR3 is TGTGCCAGCAGCCTCACAGCAGATACGCAGTATTTT. V gene TRBV7-2 combines with J gene TRBJ2-3; D ambiguous. The CDR3 runs 12 residues. Germline V gives CDR1 SGHTA, CDR2 FQGNSA. Deletions cut 5 bases from V and 4 bases from J, with 7 bases between.

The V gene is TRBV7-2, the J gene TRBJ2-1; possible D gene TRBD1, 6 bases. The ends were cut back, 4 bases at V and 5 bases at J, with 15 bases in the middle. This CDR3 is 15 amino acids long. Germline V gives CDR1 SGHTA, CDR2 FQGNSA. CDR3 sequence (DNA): TGTGCCAGCAGCTGGGGGCGGACTGTAGACAATGAGCAGTTCTTC. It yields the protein CASSWGRTVDNEQFF.

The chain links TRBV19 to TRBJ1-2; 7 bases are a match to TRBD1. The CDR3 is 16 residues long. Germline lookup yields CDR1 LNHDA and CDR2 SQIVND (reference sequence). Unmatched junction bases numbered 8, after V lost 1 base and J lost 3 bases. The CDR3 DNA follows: TGTGCCAGTAGTATAGGGGGAAGACAGGGATACTATGGCTACACCTTC. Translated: CASSIGGRQGYYGYTF.

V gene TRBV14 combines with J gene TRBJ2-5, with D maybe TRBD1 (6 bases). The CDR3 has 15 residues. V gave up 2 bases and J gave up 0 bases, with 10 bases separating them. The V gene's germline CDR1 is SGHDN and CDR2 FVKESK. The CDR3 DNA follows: TGTGCCAGCAGCCAAATGAGGGGGAACCAAGAGACCCAGTACTTC. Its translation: CASSQMRGNQETQYF.

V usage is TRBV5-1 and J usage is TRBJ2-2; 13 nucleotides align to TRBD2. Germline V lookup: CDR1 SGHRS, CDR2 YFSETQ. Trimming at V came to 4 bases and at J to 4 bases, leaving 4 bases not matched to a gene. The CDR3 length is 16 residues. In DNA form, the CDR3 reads TGCGCCAGCAGCCTGACTAGCGGGAGGTTCACCGGGGAGCTGTTTTTT. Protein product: CASSLTSGRFTGELFF.

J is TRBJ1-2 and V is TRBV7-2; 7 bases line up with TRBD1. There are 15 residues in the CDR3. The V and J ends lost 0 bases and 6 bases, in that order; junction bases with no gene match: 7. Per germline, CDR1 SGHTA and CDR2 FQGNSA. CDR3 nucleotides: TGTGCCAGCAGCTTAGCGTACAGGGGAGAACATGGCTACACCTTC. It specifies CASSLAYRGEHGYTF.

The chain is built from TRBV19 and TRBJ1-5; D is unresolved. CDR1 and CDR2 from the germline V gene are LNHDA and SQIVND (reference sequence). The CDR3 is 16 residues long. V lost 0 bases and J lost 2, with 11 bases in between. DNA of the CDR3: TGTGCCAGTAGTATAGATCCTGTTTCCCGCAATCAGCCCCAGCATTTT. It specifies CASSIDPVSRNQPQHF.

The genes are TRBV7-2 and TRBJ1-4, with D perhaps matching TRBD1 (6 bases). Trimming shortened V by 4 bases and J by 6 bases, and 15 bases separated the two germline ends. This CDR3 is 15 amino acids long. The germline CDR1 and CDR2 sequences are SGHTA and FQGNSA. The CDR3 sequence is CASSSWTAADEKLFF. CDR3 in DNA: TGTGCCAGCAGCTCGTGGACAGCGGCGGATGAAAAACTGTTTTTT.

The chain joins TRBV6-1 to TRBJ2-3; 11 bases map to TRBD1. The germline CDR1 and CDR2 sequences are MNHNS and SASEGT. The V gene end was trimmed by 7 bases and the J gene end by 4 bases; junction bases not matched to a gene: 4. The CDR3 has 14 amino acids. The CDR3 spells CASTGQGASDTQYF. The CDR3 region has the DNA TGTGCCAGCACCGGACAGGGGGCCTCAGATACGCAGTATTTT.

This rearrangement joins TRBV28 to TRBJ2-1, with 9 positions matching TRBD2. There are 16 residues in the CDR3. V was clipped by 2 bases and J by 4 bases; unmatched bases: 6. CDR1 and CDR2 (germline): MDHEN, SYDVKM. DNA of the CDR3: TGTGCCAGCAGTTTACCCGGGACTAGCTCGTACAATGAGCAGTTCTTC. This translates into CASSLPGTSSYNEQFF.

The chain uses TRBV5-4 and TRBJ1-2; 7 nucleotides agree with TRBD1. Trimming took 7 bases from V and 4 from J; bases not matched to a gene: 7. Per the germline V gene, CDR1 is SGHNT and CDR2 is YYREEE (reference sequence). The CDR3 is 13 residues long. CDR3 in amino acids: CASSTGSVYGYTF. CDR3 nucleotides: TGTGCCAGCTCGACAGGGAGCGTCTATGGCTACACCTTC.

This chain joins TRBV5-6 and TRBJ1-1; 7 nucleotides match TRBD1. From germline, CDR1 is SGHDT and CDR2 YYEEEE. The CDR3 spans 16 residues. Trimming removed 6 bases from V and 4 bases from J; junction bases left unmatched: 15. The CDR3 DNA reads TGTGCCAGCACCGTGGCCCTGGGGCAGGGGGGCACTGAAGCTTTCTTT. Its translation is CASTVALGQGGTEAFF.

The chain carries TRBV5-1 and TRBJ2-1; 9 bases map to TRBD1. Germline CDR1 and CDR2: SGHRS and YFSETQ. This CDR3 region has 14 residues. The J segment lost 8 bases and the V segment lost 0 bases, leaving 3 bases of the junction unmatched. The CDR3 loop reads CASSLGDRVDEQFF. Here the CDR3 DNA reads TGCGCCAGCAGCTTGGGGGACAGGGTTGATGAGCAGTTCTTC.

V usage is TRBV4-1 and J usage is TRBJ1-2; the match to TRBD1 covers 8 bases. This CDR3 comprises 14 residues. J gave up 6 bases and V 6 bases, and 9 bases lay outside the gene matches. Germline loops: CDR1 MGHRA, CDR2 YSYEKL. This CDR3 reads CASREDRGTNGYTF. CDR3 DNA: TGCGCCAGCAGGGAAGACAGGGGAACTAATGGCTACACCTTC.

CDR3 residues: CASSLRPTGSLEQYF. In DNA form, the CDR3 reads TGTGCCAGCAGCCTCCGACCGACAGGCTCCCTCGAGCAGTACTTC. V and J are TRBV27 and TRBJ2-7; tentative D call: TRBD1 (6 bases). From germline, CDR1 is MNHEY and CDR2 SMNVEV (reference sequence). Trimming removed 6 bases at V and 6 bases at J, with 21 bases between. The CDR3 is 15 residues long.

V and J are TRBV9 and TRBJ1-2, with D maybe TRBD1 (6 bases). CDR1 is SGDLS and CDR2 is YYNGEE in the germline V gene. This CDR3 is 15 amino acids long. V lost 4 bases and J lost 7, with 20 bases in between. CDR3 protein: CASSPGPGGQSGYTF. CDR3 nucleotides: TGTGCCAGCAGCCCGGGCCCCGGGGGGCAAAGTGGCTACACCTTC.

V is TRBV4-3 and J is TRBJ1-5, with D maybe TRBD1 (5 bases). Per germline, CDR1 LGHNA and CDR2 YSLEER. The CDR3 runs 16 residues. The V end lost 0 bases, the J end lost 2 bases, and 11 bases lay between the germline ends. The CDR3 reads CASSQDWAGGNQPQHF. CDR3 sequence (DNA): TGCGCCAGCAGCCAAGATTGGGCGGGGGGCAATCAGCCCCAGCATTTT.

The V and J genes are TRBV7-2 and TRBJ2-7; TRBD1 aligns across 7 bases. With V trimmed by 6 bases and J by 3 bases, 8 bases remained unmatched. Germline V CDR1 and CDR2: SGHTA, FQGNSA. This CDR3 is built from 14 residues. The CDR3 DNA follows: TGTGCCAGCAGTGACAGGGCGGGTAACTACGAGCAGTACTTC. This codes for CASSDRAGNYEQYF.

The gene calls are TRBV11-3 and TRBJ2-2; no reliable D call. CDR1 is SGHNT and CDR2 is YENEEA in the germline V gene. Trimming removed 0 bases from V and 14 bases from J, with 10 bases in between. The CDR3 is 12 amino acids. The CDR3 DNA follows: TGTGCCAGCAGCTTAGATCCCAGGCGACTGTTTTTT. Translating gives CASSLDPRRLFF.

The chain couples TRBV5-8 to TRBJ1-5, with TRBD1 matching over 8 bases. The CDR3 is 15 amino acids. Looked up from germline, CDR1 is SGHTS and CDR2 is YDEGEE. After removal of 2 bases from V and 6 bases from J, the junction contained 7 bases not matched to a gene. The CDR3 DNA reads TGTGCCAGCAGCTTAGGGCAGGGGGCCGGTCAGCCCCAGCATTTT. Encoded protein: CASSLGQGAGQPQHF. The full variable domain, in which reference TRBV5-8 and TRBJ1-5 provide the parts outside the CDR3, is EAGVTQSPTHLIKTRGQQATLRCSPISGHTSVYWYQQALGLGLQFLLWYDEGEERNRGNFPPRFSGRQFPNYSSELNVNALELEDSALYLCASSLGQGAGQPQHFGDGTRLSIL.

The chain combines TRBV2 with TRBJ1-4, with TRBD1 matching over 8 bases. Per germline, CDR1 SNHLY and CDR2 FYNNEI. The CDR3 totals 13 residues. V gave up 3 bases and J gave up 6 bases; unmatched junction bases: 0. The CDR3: CASSDRGHEKLFF. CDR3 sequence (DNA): TGTGCCAGCAGTGACAGGGGGCATGAAAAACTGTTTTTT.